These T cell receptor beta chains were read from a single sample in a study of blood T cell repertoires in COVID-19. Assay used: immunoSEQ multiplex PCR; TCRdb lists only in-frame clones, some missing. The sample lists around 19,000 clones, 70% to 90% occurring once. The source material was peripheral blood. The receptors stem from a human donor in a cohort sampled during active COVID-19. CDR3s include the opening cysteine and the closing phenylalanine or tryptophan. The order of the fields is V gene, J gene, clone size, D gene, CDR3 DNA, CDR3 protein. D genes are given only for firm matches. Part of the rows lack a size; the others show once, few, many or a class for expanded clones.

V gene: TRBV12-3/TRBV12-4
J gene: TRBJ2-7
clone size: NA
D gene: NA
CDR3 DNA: TGTGCCAGCAGCCTGAGACAGAATGGGGAGCAGTACTTC
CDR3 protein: CASSLRQNGEQYF

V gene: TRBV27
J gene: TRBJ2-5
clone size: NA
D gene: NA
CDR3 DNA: TGTGCCAGCAGTTCTATCGGACTGGCGGGGGAGACCCAGTACTTC
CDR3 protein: CASSSIGLAGETQYF

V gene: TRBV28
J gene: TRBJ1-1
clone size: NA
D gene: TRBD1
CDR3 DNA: TGTGCCAGCAGTCCCTCTTCAACAGGGGACACTGAAGCTTTCTTT
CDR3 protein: CASSPSSTGDTEAFF

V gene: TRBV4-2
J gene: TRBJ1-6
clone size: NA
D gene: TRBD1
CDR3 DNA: TGTGCCAGCAAAACAGGGGGCGCGGAGTATTCACCCCTCCACTTT
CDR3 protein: CASKTGGAEYSPLHF

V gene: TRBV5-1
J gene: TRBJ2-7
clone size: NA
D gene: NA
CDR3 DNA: TGCGCCAGCAGCGTGGGTCAGGAAGGTATCTACGAGCAGTACTTC
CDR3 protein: CASSVGQEGIYEQYF

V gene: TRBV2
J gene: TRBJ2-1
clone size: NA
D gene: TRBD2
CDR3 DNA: TGTGCCAGCAGGGGCAGGGCGGGAGGAGGTGAGCAGTTCTTC
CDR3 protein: CASRGRAGGGEQFF

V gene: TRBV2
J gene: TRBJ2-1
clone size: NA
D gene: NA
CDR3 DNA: TGTGCCAGCACCAAAGAAACTGGCGGGCTACGGAATGAGCAGTTCTTC
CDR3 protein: CASTKETGGLRNEQFF

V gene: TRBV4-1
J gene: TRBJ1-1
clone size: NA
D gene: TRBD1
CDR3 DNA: TGCGCCAGCAGCCGGGGGACAGAAATGAACACTGAAGCTTTCTTT
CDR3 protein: CASSRGTEMNTEAFF

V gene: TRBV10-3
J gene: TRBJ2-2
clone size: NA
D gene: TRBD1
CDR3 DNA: TGTGCCATCAGTTCCGGGACAGGGGCTGCCGGGGAGCTGTTTTTT
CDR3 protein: CAISSGTGAAGELFF

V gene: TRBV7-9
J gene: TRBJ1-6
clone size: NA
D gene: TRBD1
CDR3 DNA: TGTGCCAGCAGCTTAGCCAGGGGGGATTCACCCCTCCACTTT
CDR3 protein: CASSLARGDSPLHF

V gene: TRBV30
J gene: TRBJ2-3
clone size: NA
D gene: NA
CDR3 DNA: TGTGCCTGGAACCTCGAGCGGGTCACAGATACGCAGTATTTT
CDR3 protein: CAWNLERVTDTQYF

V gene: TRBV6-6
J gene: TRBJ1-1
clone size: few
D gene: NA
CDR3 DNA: TGTGCCAGCAGTTACGGAATACGAACTAGCACTGAAGCTTTCTTT
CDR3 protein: CASSYGIRTSTEAFF

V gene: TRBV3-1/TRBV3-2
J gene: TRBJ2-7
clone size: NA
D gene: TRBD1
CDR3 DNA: TGTGCCAGCAGACAGGGACAGGACTACGAGCAGTACTTC
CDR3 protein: CASRQGQDYEQYF

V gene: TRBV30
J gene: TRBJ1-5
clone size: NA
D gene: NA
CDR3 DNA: TGTGCCTGGAGTGTAAATAGCGCCAATCAGCCCCAGCATTTT
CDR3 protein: CAWSVNSANQPQHF

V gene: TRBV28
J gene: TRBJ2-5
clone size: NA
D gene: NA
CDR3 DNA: TGTGCCAGCAGTTTGGGGAAAGGCGGGACAGTACAAGAGACCCAGTACTTC
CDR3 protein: CASSLGKGGTVQETQYF

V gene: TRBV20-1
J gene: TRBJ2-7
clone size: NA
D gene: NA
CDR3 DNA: TGCAGTGCTAGGCGGGGTCACGAGCAGTACTTC
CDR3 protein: CSARRGHEQYF

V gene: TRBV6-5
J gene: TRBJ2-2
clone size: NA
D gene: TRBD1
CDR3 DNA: TGTGCCAGCAGTTACGGGGCAGGGGGCTTGACCGGGGAGCTGTTTTTT
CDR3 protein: CASSYGAGGLTGELFF

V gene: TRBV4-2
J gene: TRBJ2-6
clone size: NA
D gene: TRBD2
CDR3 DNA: TGTGCCAGCAGCCTAGCATGGGACTACCGCTCTGGGGCCAACGTCCTGACTTTC
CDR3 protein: CASSLAWDYRSGANVLTF

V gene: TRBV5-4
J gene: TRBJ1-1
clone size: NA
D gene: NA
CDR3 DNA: TGTGCCAGCAGCTTGGACGACAGGATGAACACTGAAGCTTTCTTT
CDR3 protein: CASSLDDRMNTEAFF

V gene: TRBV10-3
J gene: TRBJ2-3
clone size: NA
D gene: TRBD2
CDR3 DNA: TGTGCCATCAGGCCTAGCGGGGGCACAGATACGCAGTATTTT
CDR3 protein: CAIRPSGGTDTQYF

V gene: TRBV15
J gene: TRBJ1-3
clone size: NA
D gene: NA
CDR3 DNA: TGTGCCACCAGCAGATCTTCCGACAGGTCTGGAAACACCATATATTTT
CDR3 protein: CATSRSSDRSGNTIYF

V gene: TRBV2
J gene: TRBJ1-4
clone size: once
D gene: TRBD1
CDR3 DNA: TGTGCCAGCAGTACAGGGGGAGGGATCGAAAAACTGTTTTTT
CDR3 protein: CASSTGGGIEKLFF

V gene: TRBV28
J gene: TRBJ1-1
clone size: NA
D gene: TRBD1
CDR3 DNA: TGTGCCAGCAGTTTGGGACAGTGGACGGGGCAGAACACTGAAGCTTTCTTT
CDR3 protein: CASSLGQWTGQNTEAFF

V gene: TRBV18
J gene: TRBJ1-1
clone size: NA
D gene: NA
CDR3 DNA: TGTGCCAGCTCACCACCGGGGAGGGGAGGAATGAACACTGAAGCTTTCTTT
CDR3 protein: CASSPPGRGGMNTEAFF

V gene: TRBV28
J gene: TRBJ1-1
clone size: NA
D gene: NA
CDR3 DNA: TGTGCCAGCAGTCCCCGAACAGGATCGAACACTGAAGCTTTCTTT
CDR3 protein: CASSPRTGSNTEAFF

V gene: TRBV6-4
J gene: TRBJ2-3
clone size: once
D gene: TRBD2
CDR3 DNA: TGTGCCAGCAGCCGGGGCACGGGAGGGGCAGATACGCAGTATTTT
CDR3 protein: CASSRGTGGADTQYF

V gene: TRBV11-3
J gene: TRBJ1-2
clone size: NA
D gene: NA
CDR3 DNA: TGTGCCAGCAGCTTAGTCTCGACAGGCGATGGCTACACCTTC
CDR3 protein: CASSLVSTGDGYTF

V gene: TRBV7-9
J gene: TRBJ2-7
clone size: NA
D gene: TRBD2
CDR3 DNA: TGTGCCAGCAGCCATGGACTAGCGGGGTTCGAGCAGTACTTC
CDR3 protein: CASSHGLAGFEQYF

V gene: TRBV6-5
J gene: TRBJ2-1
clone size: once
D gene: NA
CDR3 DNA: TGTGCCAGCGCGGGCAATGAGCAGTTCTTC
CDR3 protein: CASAGNEQFF

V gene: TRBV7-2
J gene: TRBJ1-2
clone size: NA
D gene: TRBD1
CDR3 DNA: TGTGCCAGCCAACAGTACAGGGGCAACTATGGCTACACCTTC
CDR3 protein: CASQQYRGNYGYTF

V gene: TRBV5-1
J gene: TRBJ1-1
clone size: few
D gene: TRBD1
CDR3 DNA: TGCGCCAGCAGCTTCTTCCTCAGGGGGCAAGCTTTCTTT
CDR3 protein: CASSFFLRGQAFF

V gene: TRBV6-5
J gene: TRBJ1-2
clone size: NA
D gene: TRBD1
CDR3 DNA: TGTGCCAGCGGGGGACAGGCCTATGGCTACACCTTC
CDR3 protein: CASGGQAYGYTF

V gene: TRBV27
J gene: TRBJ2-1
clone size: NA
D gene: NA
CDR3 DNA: TGTGCCAGCAGTTTTCTGCGGTCCTACAATGAGCAGTTCTTC
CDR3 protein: CASSFLRSYNEQFF

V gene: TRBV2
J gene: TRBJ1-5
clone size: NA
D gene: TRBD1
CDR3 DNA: TGTGCCAGCAGTGAAGGGACAGGGGTAGAGAATCAGCCCCAGCATTTT
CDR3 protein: CASSEGTGVENQPQHF

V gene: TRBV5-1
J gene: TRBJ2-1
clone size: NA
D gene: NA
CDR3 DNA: TGCGCCAGCAGCTCTGGGCCCTACGGCAATGAGCAGTTCTTC
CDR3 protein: CASSSGPYGNEQFF

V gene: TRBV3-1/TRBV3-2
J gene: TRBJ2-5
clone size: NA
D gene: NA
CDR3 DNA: TGTGCCAGCAGCCAAGAGGGGGCAGGGGATGGGCAGACCCAGTACTTC
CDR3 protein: CASSQEGAGDGQTQYF

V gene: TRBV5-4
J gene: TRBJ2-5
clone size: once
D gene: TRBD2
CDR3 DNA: TGTGCCAGCAGCTTGGTACTAGCGAATCAAGAGACCCAGTACTTC
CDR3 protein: CASSLVLANQETQYF

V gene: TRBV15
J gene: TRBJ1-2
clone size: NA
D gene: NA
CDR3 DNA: TGTGCCACGAGCAAGGGGGACTATGGCTACACCTTC
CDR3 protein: CATSKGDYGYTF

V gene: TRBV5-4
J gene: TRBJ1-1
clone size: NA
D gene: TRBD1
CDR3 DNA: TGTGCCAGCAGCTCGGGACAGGAGTACACTGAAGCTTTCTTT
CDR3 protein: CASSSGQEYTEAFF

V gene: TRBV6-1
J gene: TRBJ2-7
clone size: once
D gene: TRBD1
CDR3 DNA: TGTGCCAGCAGTGAAATAGGGGGCGCCAGGTCCTACGAGCAGTACTTC
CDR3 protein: CASSEIGGARSYEQYF

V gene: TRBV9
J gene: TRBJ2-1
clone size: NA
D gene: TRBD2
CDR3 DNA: TGTGCCAGCAGCGGTATAGCGGGAAGCTCCTACAATGAGCAGTTCTTC
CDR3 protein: CASSGIAGSSYNEQFF

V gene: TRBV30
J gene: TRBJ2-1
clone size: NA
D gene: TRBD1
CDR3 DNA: TGTGCCTGGCTGAGGGGACAGCGTGAGCAGTTCTTC
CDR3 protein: CAWLRGQREQFF

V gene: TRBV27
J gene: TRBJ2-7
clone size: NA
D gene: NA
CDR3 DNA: TGTGCCAGCAGTTACAGGGGGGGTGTCTACGAGCAGTACTTC
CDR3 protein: CASSYRGGVYEQYF

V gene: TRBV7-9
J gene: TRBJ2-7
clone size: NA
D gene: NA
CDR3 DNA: TGTGCCAGCACTATAGAGGGCGGGAACTCCTACGAGCAGTACTTC
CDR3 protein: CASTIEGGNSYEQYF

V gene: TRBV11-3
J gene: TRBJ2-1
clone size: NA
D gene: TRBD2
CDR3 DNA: TGTGCCAGCAGCGCTAGCGGGAGCTCCTACAATGAGCAGTTCTTC
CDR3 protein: CASSASGSSYNEQFF

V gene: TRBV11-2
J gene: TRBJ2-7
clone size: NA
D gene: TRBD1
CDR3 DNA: TGTGCCACCACAGGGGCGTCGAGCTCCTACGAGCAGTACTTC
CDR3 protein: CATTGASSSYEQYF

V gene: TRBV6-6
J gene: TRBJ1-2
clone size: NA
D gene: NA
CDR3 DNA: TGTGCCAGCAGTTCAGGGGACATCCATAACTATGGCTACACCTTC
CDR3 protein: CASSSGDIHNYGYTF

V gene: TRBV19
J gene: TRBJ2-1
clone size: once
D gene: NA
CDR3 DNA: TGTGCCAGTAGTGCGCTGACTGGGTTACAGTTCTTC
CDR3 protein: CASSALTGLQFF

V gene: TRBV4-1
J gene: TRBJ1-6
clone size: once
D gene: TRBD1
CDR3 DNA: TGCGCCAGCAGCAGCCACCCCCCGGGACAGGGGGCATCACCCCTCCACTTT
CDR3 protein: CASSSHPPGQGASPLHF

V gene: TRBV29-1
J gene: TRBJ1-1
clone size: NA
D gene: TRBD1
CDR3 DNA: TGCAGCGGGGGACAGGGCAACACTGAAGCTTTCTTT
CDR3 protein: CSGGQGNTEAFF

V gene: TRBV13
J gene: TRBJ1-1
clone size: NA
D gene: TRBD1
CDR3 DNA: TGTGCCAGCAGAATAGAGGGGGCGAAGAGAAACACTGAAGCTTTCTTT
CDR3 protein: CASRIEGAKRNTEAFF

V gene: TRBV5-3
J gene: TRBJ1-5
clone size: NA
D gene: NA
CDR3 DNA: TGTGCCAGAAGCCCCGAGGGAGGGCATAGCAATCAGCCCCAGCATTTT
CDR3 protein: CARSPEGGHSNQPQHF

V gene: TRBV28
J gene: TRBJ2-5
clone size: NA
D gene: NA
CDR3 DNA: TGTGCCAGCAGTCTACTCGGAGAGACCCAGTACTTC
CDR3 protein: CASSLLGETQYF

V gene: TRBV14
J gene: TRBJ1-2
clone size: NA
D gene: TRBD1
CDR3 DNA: TGTGCCAGCAGCCCAGGGGGTAACTATGGCTACACCTTC
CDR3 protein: CASSPGGNYGYTF

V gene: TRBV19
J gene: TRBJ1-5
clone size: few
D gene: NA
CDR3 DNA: TGTGCCAGTAGTAGACTTGGCAACAATCAGCCCCAGCATTTT
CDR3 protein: CASSRLGNNQPQHF

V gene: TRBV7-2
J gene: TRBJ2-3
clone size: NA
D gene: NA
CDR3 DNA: TGTGCCAGCAGCTTTACTGGAGCTTGGACAGATACGCAGTATTTT
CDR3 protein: CASSFTGAWTDTQYF